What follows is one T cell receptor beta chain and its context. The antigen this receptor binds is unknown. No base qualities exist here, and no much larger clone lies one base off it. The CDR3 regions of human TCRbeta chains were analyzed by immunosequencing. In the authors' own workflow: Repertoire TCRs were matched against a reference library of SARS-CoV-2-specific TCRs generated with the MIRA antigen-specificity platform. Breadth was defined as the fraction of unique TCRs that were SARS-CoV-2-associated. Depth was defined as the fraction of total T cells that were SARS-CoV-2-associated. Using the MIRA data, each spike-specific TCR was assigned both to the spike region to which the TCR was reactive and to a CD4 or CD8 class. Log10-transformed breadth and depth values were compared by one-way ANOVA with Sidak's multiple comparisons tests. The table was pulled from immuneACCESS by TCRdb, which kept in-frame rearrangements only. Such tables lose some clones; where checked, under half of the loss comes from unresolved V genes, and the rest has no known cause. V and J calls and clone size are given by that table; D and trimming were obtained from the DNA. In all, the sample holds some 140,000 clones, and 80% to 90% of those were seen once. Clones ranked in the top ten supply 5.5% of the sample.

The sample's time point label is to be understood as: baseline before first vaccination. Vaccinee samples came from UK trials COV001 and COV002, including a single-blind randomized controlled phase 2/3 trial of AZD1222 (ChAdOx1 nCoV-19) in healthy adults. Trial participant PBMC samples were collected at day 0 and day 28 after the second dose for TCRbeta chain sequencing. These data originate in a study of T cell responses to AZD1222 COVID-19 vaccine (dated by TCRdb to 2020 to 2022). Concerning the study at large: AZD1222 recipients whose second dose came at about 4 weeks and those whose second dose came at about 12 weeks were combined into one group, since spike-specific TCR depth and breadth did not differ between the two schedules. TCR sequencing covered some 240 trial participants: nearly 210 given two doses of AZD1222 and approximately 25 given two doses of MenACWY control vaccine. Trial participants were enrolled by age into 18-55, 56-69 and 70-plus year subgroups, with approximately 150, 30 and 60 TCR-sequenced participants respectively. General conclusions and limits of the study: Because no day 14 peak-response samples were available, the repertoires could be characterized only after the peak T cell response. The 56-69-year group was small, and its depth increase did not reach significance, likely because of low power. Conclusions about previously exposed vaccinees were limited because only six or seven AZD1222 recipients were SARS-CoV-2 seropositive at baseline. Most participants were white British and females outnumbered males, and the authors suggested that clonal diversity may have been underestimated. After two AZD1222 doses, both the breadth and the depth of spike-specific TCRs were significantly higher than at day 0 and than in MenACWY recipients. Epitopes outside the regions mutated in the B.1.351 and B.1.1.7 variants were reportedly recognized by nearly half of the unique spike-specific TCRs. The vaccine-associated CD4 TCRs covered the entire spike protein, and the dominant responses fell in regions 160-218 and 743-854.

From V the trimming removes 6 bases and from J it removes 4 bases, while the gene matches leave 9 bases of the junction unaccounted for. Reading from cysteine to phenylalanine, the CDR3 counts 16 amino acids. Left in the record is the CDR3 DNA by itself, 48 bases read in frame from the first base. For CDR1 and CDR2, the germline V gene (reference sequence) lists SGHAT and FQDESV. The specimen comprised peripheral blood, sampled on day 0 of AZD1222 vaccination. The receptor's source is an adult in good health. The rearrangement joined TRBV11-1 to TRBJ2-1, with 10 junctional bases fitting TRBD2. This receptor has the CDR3 CASSTSSGSMYNEQFF. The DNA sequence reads TGTGCCAGCAGTACCTCTAGCGGGAGTATGTACAATGAGCAGTTCTTC. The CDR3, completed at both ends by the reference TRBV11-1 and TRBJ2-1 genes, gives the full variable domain EAEVAQSPRYKITEKSQAVAFWCDPISGHATLYWYRQILGQGPELLVQFQDESVVDDSQLPKDRFSAERLKGVDSTLKIQPAELGDSAMYLCASSTSSGSMYNEQFFGPGTRLTVL.